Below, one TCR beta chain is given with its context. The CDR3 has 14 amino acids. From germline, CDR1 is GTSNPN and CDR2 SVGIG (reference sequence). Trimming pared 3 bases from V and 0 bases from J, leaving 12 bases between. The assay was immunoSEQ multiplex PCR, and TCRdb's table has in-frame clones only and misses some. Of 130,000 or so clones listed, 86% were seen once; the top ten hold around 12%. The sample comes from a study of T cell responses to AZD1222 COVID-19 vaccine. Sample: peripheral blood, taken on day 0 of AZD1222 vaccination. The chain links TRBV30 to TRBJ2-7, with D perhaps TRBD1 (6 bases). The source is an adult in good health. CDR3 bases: TGTGCCTGGAGGTCTGGACAGAACTCCTACGAGCAGTACTTC. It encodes CAWRSGQNSYEQYF.